These 10 T cell receptor beta chains were sequenced from one sample in a study of blood T cell repertoires in COVID-19 (dated by TCRdb to the early 2020s). Library creation used the immunoSEQ multiplex PCR assay. Held by TCRdb, this immuneACCESS table contains in-frame sequences only and omits some clones. Under half of the omission traces to an unresolved V gene where checked; the cause of the rest is unknown. For this sample there are about 110,000 clones; roughly 88% appear just once. The ten largest clones add up to 8% to 9.5% of the sample. Sequencing used peripheral blood. These receptors were taken from a woman aged 70-85 years who had recovered from COVID-19.

The chain is built from TRBV9 and TRBJ2-5; 7 nucleotides match TRBD2. CDR3 length: 15 amino acids. Germline V lookup: CDR1 SGDLS, CDR2 YYNGEE. Trimming removed 3 bases from V and 0 bases from J; junction bases left unmatched: 5. The CDR3, as DNA: TGTGCCAGCAGCGGCGGGACTATGTACCAAGAGACCCAGTACTTC. Protein product: CASSGGTMYQETQYF.

This clone showed up just a few times. The chain joins TRBV20-1 to TRBJ2-7, with unresolved D. Germline CDR1 DFQATT, CDR2 SNEGSKA (reference sequence). Trimming cost V 5 bases and J 0 bases, with 5 bases left between them. This CDR3 contains 11 residues. As DNA, the CDR3 is TGCAGTGCTTCGAGCTCCTACGAGCAGTACTTC. The encoded protein is CSASSSYEQYF.

The J gene is TRBJ2-6, the V gene TRBV7-2; 7 nucleotides line up with TRBD1. V lost 4 bases and J lost 1; bases outside the gene matches: 4. Germline values: CDR1 SGHTA, CDR2 FQGNSA. The CDR3 contains 16 residues. The CDR3 bases are TGTGCCAGCAGCTATGCACAGGGGTCTGGGGCCAACGTCCTGACTTTC. Its protein is CASSYAQGSGANVLTF.

The rearrangement uses TRBV6-5 and TRBJ2-5; the match to TRBD1 covers 11 bases. CDR3 length equals 14 residues. V trimming: 5 bases; J trimming: 7 bases; junction bases outside the gene matches: 6. Germline V lookup: CDR1 MNHEY, CDR2 SVGAGI. CDR3: CASSNPGTGGTQYF. CDR3 nucleotides: TGTGCCAGCAGTAACCCAGGGACAGGGGGGACCCAGTACTTC.

Written as DNA, the CDR3 is TGTGCCAGCAGTGAGGGGGGGGCCGATAGGATTGAAGCTTTCTTT. Amino acid sequence: CASSEGGADRIEAFF. V is TRBV28 and J is TRBJ1-1, with D tentatively TRBD1 (6 bases). Germline V gene lookup returns CDR1 MDHEN and CDR2 SYDVKM. V gave up 5 bases and J gave up 7 bases, with 20 bases separating them. The CDR3 covers 15 residues.

This clone was seen only once. The genes are TRBV11-2 and TRBJ2-1; 7 bases line up with TRBD2. Germline V gives CDR1 SGHAT, CDR2 FQNNGV. This CDR3 is built from 15 residues. J was trimmed by 4 bases and V by 7 bases; bases with no gene match: 10. The CDR3 loop is CASTIGRGRYNEQFF. The CDR3 nucleotides read TGTGCCAGCACCATAGGGCGCGGGAGATACAATGAGCAGTTCTTC.

CDR3 residues: CASSQTTSGYTDTQYF. The CDR3, as DNA: TGCGCCAGCAGCCAGACGACTAGCGGCTACACAGATACGCAGTATTTT. The chain employs TRBV4-3 and TRBJ2-3; 9 positions match TRBD2. The CDR3 spans 16 residues. From germline, CDR1 is LGHNA and CDR2 YSLEER. The V gene end was trimmed by 3 bases and the J gene end by 2 bases; junction bases not matched to a gene: 6.

The V and J genes are TRBV29-1 and TRBJ2-3; 8 nucleotides agree with TRBD1. J lost 2 bases, V lost 3 bases, and 4 bases had no gene match. The CDR3 is 14 residues long. Germline loops: CDR1 SQVTM, CDR2 ANQGSEA. The CDR3 bases are TGCAGCGTTGAGGGGACAGGTCCCACAGATACGCAGTATTTT. Translation: CSVEGTGPTDTQYF.

This clone has just a few counts. The chain links TRBV2 to TRBJ2-7; 10 nucleotides agree with TRBD2. The CDR3 is 14 amino acids. V lost 5 bases to trimming and J lost 2 bases; unmatched junction nucleotides: 3. Germline loops: CDR1 SNHLY, CDR2 FYNNEI. Here the CDR3 DNA reads TGTGCCAGCAGTACTCTAGCGGGGGCCTACGAGCAGTACTTC. Protein product: CASSTLAGAYEQYF.

The chain couples TRBV2 to TRBJ1-5; TRBD1 matches at 7 bases. The germline V gene encodes CDR1 SNHLY and CDR2 FYNNEI. This CDR3 is 16 amino acids long. Trimming took 6 bases from V and 3 from J; bases not matched to a gene: 11. CDR3 bases: TGTGCCAGCAGGATGGAGTCAGGGGGGTTCAATCAGCCCCAGCATTTT. Encoded protein: CASRMESGGFNQPQHF.